These T cell receptor beta chains were read from a single sample in a study of cytomegalovirus exposure and HLA in healthy donors. Libraries were prepared by immunoSEQ multiplex PCR; TCRdb keeps only in-frame clonotypes and omits some of them. Of roughly 220,000 clones listed, approximately 78% were seen once; the top ten hold 2.7%. What was sequenced was PBMCs. These receptors were collected from a middle-aged woman in good health and CMV-seronegative. CDR3s include the opening cysteine and the closing phenylalanine or tryptophan. The order of the fields is D gene, V gene, clone size, J gene, CDR3 DNA, CDR3 protein. The D gene is left open where the match is weak. Clone size is not always given. Where it is, it says once, few, many or a class for expanded clones.

D gene: TRBD1; V gene: TRBV13; clone size: once; J gene: TRBJ2-1; CDR3 DNA: TGTGCCAGCAGCCCCGGGACAGGGATTCACAATGAGCAGTTCTTC; CDR3 protein: CASSPGTGIHNEQFF
D gene: TRBD1; V gene: TRBV7-6; clone size: -; J gene: TRBJ1-2; CDR3 DNA: TGTGCCAGCAGCTCCACCCGTCCGGGACAGAATACGGGCTACACCTTC; CDR3 protein: CASSSTRPGQNTGYTF
D gene: -; V gene: TRBV19; clone size: -; J gene: TRBJ2-2; CDR3 DNA: TGTGCCAGTAGTATAACAGGGATATCCGGGGAGCTGTTTTTT; CDR3 protein: CASSITGISGELFF
D gene: -; V gene: TRBV6-1; clone size: -; J gene: TRBJ2-3; CDR3 DNA: TGTGCCAGCAGCCCGGGTTTTAGCACAGATACGCAGTATTTT; CDR3 protein: CASSPGFSTDTQYF
D gene: -; V gene: TRBV28; clone size: -; J gene: TRBJ1-5; CDR3 DNA: TGTGCCAGCAGTTTTTCGGGGAGGTTACACAGCAATCAGCCCCAGCATTTT; CDR3 protein: CASSFSGRLHSNQPQHF
D gene: -; V gene: TRBV30; clone size: -; J gene: TRBJ2-3; CDR3 DNA: TGTGCCTGGAGTTTGGGGGCCGGCTCAGATACGCAGTATTTT; CDR3 protein: CAWSLGAGSDTQYF
D gene: TRBD1; V gene: TRBV28; clone size: -; J gene: TRBJ2-7; CDR3 DNA: TGTGCCAGCAAAATTAGTATCGGGACAGGTCTGCGCGAGCAGTACTTC; CDR3 protein: CASKISIGTGLREQYF
D gene: TRBD2; V gene: TRBV5-1; clone size: once; J gene: TRBJ2-1; CDR3 DNA: TGCGCCAGCAGCTTGGTGGGCGGGAGGGATTACAATGAGCAGTTCTTC; CDR3 protein: CASSLVGGRDYNEQFF
D gene: -; V gene: TRBV27; clone size: few; J gene: TRBJ1-4; CDR3 DNA: TGTGCCAGCTCTCCAGGGGTGGTAACTAATGAAAAACTGTTTTTT; CDR3 protein: CASSPGVVTNEKLFF
D gene: TRBD1; V gene: TRBV11-1; clone size: few; J gene: TRBJ2-1; CDR3 DNA: TGTGCCAGCCGGGACAGAGGCACCCCTGAGCAGTTCTTC; CDR3 protein: CASRDRGTPEQFF
D gene: -; V gene: TRBV15; clone size: -; J gene: TRBJ2-1; CDR3 DNA: TGTGCCACCAGCAGAGAGGGGAGAGGCGATGAGCAGTTCTTC; CDR3 protein: CATSREGRGDEQFF
D gene: -; V gene: TRBV30; clone size: -; J gene: TRBJ2-2; CDR3 DNA: TGTGCCTGGAGTGTACTATGGGCCGGGGAGCTGTTTTTT; CDR3 protein: CAWSVLWAGELFF
D gene: -; V gene: TRBV18; clone size: -; J gene: TRBJ2-7; CDR3 DNA: TGTGCCAGCTCACCACAGGGGTTCTACGAGCAGTACTTC; CDR3 protein: CASSPQGFYEQYF
D gene: TRBD1; V gene: TRBV5-1; clone size: -; J gene: TRBJ2-3; CDR3 DNA: TGCGCCAGCAGGCCCGGGACAGGGATGAGTACAGATACGCAGTATTTT; CDR3 protein: CASRPGTGMSTDTQYF
D gene: TRBD2; V gene: TRBV27; clone size: -; J gene: TRBJ2-2; CDR3 DNA: TGTGCCAGCAGTCCGACTAGCGGGAGGATCTCGAACACCGGGGAGCTGTTTTTT; CDR3 protein: CASSPTSGRISNTGELFF
D gene: -; V gene: TRBV7-9; clone size: -; J gene: TRBJ1-5; CDR3 DNA: TGTGCCAGCAGCCAAGGGGGTCAGCCCCAGCATTTT; CDR3 protein: CASSQGGQPQHF
D gene: TRBD1; V gene: TRBV11-3; clone size: -; J gene: TRBJ1-5; CDR3 DNA: TGTGCCAGCAGCTTAGTAGACAGGGGAAGGTGCAATCAGCCCCAGCATTTT; CDR3 protein: CASSLVDRGRCNQPQHF
D gene: -; V gene: TRBV15; clone size: -; J gene: TRBJ1-2; CDR3 DNA: TGTGCCACCAGCAGAGACTCATTGGGAGCCGATGGTGGCTACACCTTC; CDR3 protein: CATSRDSLGADGGYTF
D gene: TRBD2; V gene: TRBV7-6; clone size: -; J gene: TRBJ2-7; CDR3 DNA: TGTGCCAGCAGCTTAGCGGCGGGAGGCAACTACGAGCAGTACTTC; CDR3 protein: CASSLAAGGNYEQYF
D gene: -; V gene: TRBV28; clone size: few; J gene: TRBJ1-5; CDR3 DNA: TGTGCCAGCAGTTTGACAGGTGGCAGTCAGCCCCAGCATTTT; CDR3 protein: CASSLTGGSQPQHF
D gene: -; V gene: TRBV7-9; clone size: few; J gene: TRBJ1-5; CDR3 DNA: TGTGCCAGCAGCTTAGGAGGGTTGGATCAGCCCCAGCATTTT; CDR3 protein: CASSLGGLDQPQHF
D gene: TRBD1; V gene: TRBV10-1; clone size: few; J gene: TRBJ2-3; CDR3 DNA: TGCGCCAGCAGCCTGGGACAGGGGGACACAGATACGCAGTATTTT; CDR3 protein: CASSLGQGDTDTQYF
D gene: -; V gene: TRBV30; clone size: -; J gene: TRBJ1-4; CDR3 DNA: TGTGCCTGGAGTAAGGGGCCTTTGAATACTAATGAAAAACTGTTTTTT; CDR3 protein: CAWSKGPLNTNEKLFF
D gene: -; V gene: TRBV30; clone size: -; J gene: TRBJ2-7; CDR3 DNA: TGTGCCTGGAGTAGCCAGGGTGGAATCGAGCAGTACTTC; CDR3 protein: CAWSSQGGIEQYF
D gene: TRBD1; V gene: TRBV5-1; clone size: -; J gene: TRBJ1-5; CDR3 DNA: TGCGCCAGCAGGGTAGGGACAGGCGATAGCAATCAGCCCCAGCATTTT; CDR3 protein: CASRVGTGDSNQPQHF
D gene: -; V gene: TRBV7-9; clone size: -; J gene: TRBJ1-3; CDR3 DNA: TGTGCCACTATATCACGCAGGGCCAACAAGCCTGATGGAAACACCATATATTTT; CDR3 protein: CATISRRANKPDGNTIYF
D gene: TRBD2; V gene: TRBV7-6; clone size: -; J gene: TRBJ2-3; CDR3 DNA: TGTGCCAGCAGACATACTAGCGGGCGTAGCACAGATACGCAGTATTTT; CDR3 protein: CASRHTSGRSTDTQYF
D gene: TRBD1; V gene: TRBV5-4; clone size: few; J gene: TRBJ1-2; CDR3 DNA: TGTGCCAGCAGCCCCCGGGACAGAAGCAGGGGCTACACCTTC; CDR3 protein: CASSPRDRSRGYTF
D gene: TRBD2; V gene: TRBV20-1; clone size: -; J gene: TRBJ2-5; CDR3 DNA: TGCAGTAGCGGGACGGAGACCCAGTACTTC; CDR3 protein: CSSGTETQYF
D gene: -; V gene: TRBV10-2; clone size: -; J gene: TRBJ2-2; CDR3 DNA: TGCGCCAGCGCTATGAACACCGGGGAGCTGTTTTTT; CDR3 protein: CASAMNTGELFF
D gene: -; V gene: TRBV20-1; clone size: -; J gene: TRBJ2-5; CDR3 DNA: TGCAGTGCTTGGTTCGGGACCCAGTACTTC; CDR3 protein: CSAWFGTQYF
D gene: -; V gene: TRBV5-6; clone size: -; J gene: TRBJ2-3; CDR3 DNA: TGTGCCAGCAGCATTAGCGGTAGCACAGATACGCAGTATTTT; CDR3 protein: CASSISGSTDTQYF
D gene: TRBD1; V gene: TRBV18; clone size: -; J gene: TRBJ1-1; CDR3 DNA: TGTGCCAGCTCACCACAAGAAGGACAGGGTGGGAATGAAGCTTTCTTT; CDR3 protein: CASSPQEGQGGNEAFF
D gene: TRBD2; V gene: TRBV6-1; clone size: once; J gene: TRBJ2-5; CDR3 DNA: TGTGCCAGCAGTGAAGCCCCAGCGGGAGGGCCGGGAGAGACCCAGTACTTC; CDR3 protein: CASSEAPAGGPGETQYF
D gene: -; V gene: TRBV28; clone size: few; J gene: TRBJ1-2; CDR3 DNA: TGTGCCAGCAGTTTATTAACAATAGGAGGAGGATATGGCTACACCTTC; CDR3 protein: CASSLLTIGGGYGYTF
D gene: TRBD1; V gene: TRBV5-4; clone size: -; J gene: TRBJ2-5; CDR3 DNA: TGTGCCAGCAGCTCTGTAGTTCCACGACAGGGGAAAAAAGAGACCCAGTACTTC; CDR3 protein: CASSSVVPRQGKKETQYF
D gene: -; V gene: TRBV19; clone size: -; J gene: TRBJ1-5; CDR3 DNA: TGTGCCTCCATGGGCGTTCCCGCCTATAGCAATCAGCCCCAGCATTTT; CDR3 protein: CASMGVPAYSNQPQHF
D gene: TRBD2; V gene: TRBV27; clone size: -; J gene: TRBJ2-7; CDR3 DNA: TGTGCCAGCAGTTGGAGAGGACTAGCGGGTTACGAGCAGTACTTC; CDR3 protein: CASSWRGLAGYEQYF
D gene: TRBD1; V gene: TRBV7-8; clone size: -; J gene: TRBJ1-2; CDR3 DNA: TGTGCCAGCAGCTTCGCCGGGACAGATAACTATGGCTACACCTTC; CDR3 protein: CASSFAGTDNYGYTF
D gene: -; V gene: TRBV27; clone size: -; J gene: TRBJ1-5; CDR3 DNA: TGTGCCAGCAGTTTATCCGCTCTAGGGCAGGGCCGGCAGCCCCAGCATTTT; CDR3 protein: CASSLSALGQGRQPQHF
D gene: -; V gene: TRBV28; clone size: -; J gene: TRBJ1-1; CDR3 DNA: TGTGCCAGCAGCCCGCCAGGCAGGGGCATTGGCACTGAAGCTTTCTTT; CDR3 protein: CASSPPGRGIGTEAFF
D gene: TRBD1; V gene: TRBV7-3; clone size: -; J gene: TRBJ1-1; CDR3 DNA: TGTGCCAGCAGCTCACAGGGGGACACTGAAGCTTTCTTT; CDR3 protein: CASSSQGDTEAFF
D gene: TRBD1; V gene: TRBV5-4; clone size: once; J gene: TRBJ1-2; CDR3 DNA: TGTGCCAGCAGCTTATACAGGGGGCGCGCGACTTCTGACTATGGCTACACCTTC; CDR3 protein: CASSLYRGRATSDYGYTF
D gene: -; V gene: TRBV7-9; clone size: -; J gene: TRBJ1-5; CDR3 DNA: TGTGCCAGCAGCCCGACAGATAGCAATCAGCCCCAGCATTTT; CDR3 protein: CASSPTDSNQPQHF
D gene: -; V gene: TRBV5-1; clone size: -; J gene: TRBJ1-3; CDR3 DNA: TGCGCCAGCAGCCTGGGGGACAACCCCTACTCTGGAAACACCATATATTTT; CDR3 protein: CASSLGDNPYSGNTIYF
D gene: -; V gene: TRBV5-1; clone size: -; J gene: TRBJ2-2; CDR3 DNA: TGCGCCAGCAGATCGGAGAACGGGATTTGGGGCACCGGGGAGCTGTTTTTT; CDR3 protein: CASRSENGIWGTGELFF
D gene: TRBD2; V gene: TRBV18; clone size: once; J gene: TRBJ2-3; CDR3 DNA: TGTGCCAGCTCACGGGCTAGCGGCGGGGGAGAGTCTACGCAGTATTTT; CDR3 protein: CASSRASGGGESTQYF
D gene: -; V gene: TRBV27; clone size: -; J gene: TRBJ1-1; CDR3 DNA: TGTGCCAGCAGCCAGCGGGTGAACACTGAAGCTTTCTTT; CDR3 protein: CASSQRVNTEAFF
D gene: TRBD2; V gene: TRBV5-1; clone size: few; J gene: TRBJ2-7; CDR3 DNA: TGCGCCAGCAGCTTGGACCCGCGGGAGGTCTCCTACGAGCAGTACTTC; CDR3 protein: CASSLDPREVSYEQYF
D gene: TRBD1; V gene: TRBV5-1; clone size: -; J gene: TRBJ2-5; CDR3 DNA: TGCGCCAGCAGCCGACAGGGAAGGGAGACCCAGTACTTC; CDR3 protein: CASSRQGRETQYF